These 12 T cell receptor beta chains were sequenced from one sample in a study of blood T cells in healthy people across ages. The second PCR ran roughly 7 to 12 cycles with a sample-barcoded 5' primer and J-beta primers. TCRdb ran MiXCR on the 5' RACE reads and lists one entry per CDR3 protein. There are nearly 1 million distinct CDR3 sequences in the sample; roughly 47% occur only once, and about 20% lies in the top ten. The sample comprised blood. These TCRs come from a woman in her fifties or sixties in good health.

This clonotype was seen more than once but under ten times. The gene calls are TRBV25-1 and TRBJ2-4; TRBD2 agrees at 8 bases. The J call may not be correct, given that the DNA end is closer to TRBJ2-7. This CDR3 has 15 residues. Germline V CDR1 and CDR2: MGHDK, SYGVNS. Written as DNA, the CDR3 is TGTGCCAGCAGTGGATATAGCGGGGCCCCCTACGAGCAGTACTTC. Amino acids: CASSGYSGAPYEQYF.

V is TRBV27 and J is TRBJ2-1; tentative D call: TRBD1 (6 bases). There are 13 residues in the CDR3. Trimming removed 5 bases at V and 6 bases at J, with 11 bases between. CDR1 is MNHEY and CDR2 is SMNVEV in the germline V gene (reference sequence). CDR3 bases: TGTGCCAGCAGTCCACAGGGAGTCAATGAGCAGTTCTTC. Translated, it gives CASSPQGVNEQFF.

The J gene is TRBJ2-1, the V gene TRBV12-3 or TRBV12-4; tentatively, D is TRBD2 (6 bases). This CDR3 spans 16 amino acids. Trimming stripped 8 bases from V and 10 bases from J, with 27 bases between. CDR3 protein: CASGNPGLRLGPEQFF. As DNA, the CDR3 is TGTGCCAGCGGCAACCCGGGACTCCGCCTTGGGCCCGAGCAGTTCTTC.

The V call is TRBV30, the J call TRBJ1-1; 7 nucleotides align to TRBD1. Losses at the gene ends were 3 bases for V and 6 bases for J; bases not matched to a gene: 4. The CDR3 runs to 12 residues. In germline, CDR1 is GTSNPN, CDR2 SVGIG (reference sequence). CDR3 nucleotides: TGTGCCTGGAGAGACAGGGTTTCTGAAGCTTTCTTT. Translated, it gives CAWRDRVSEAFF. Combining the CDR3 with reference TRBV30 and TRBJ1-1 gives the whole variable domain SQTIHQWPATLVQPVGSPLSLECTVEGTSNPNLYWYRQAAGRGLQLLFYSVGIGQISSEVPQNLSASRPQDRQFILSSKKLLLSDSGFYLCAWRDRVSEAFFGQGTRLTVV.

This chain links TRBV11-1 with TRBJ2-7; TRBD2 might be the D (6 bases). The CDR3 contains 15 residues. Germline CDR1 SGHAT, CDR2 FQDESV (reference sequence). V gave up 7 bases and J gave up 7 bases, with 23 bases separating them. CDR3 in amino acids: CASTDGGRPPREQYF. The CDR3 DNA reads TGTGCCAGCACCGACGGTGGGAGGCCTCCGAGGGAGCAGTACTTC.

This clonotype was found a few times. The CDR3 loop is CASSPLRGSGANVLTF. The CDR3 nucleotides read TGTGCCAGCAGCCCCCTCAGGGGATCTGGGGCCAACGTCCTGACTTTC. The chain couples TRBV11-2 to TRBJ2-6; D may be TRBD1 (6 bases). The germline gives CDR1 SGHAT, CDR2 FQNNGV. The CDR3 loop spans 16 amino acids. V was clipped by 5 bases and J by 1 base, with 12 bases between them.

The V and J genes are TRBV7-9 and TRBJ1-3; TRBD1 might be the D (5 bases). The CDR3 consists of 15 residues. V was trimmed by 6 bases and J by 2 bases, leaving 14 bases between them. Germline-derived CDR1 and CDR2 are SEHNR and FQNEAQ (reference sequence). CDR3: CASSPTLGAGNTIYF. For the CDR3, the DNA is TGTGCCAGCAGTCCTACTCTGGGGGCTGGAAACACCATATATTTT. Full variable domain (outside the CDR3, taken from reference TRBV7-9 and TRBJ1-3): DTGVSQNPRHKITKRGQNVTFRCDPISEHNRLYWYRQTLGQGPEFLTYFQNEAQLEKSRLLSDRFSAERPKGSFSTLEIQRTEQGDSAMYLCASSPTLGAGNTIYFGEGSWLTVV.

This chain's CDR3 is CASKSGRVGETQYF. In nucleotides, the CDR3 is TGTGCCAGCAAGAGCGGGAGGGTGGGAGAGACCCAGTACTTC. The V and J genes are TRBV28 and TRBJ2-5; the match to TRBD2 covers 10 bases. The CDR3 has 14 amino acids. Germline V gene data show CDR1 as MDHEN and CDR2 as SYDVKM. The junction had 6 bases not matched to a gene; V was cut back by 7 bases and J by 4 bases.

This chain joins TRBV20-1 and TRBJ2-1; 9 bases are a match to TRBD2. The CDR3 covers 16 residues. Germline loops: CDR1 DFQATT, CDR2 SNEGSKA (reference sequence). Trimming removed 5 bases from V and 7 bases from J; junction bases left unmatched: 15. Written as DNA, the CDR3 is TGCAGTGCTCCAAGCGGGGGGACTAGCAGGTCGAATGAGCAGTTCTTC. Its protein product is CSAPSGGTSRSNEQFF.

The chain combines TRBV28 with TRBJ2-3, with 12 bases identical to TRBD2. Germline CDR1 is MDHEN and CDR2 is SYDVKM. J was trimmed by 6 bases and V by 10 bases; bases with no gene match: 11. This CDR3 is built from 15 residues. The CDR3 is CATSLAGGSGDTQYF. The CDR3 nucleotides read TGTGCCACTAGTCTAGCGGGAGGGAGCGGGGATACGCAGTATTTT.

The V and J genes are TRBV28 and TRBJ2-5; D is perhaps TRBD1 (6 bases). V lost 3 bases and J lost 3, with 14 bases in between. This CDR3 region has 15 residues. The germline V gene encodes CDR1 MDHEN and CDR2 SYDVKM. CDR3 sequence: CASSFYSNREETQYF. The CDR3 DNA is TGTGCCAGCAGTTTTTACTCCAACAGGGAAGAGACCCAGTACTTC.

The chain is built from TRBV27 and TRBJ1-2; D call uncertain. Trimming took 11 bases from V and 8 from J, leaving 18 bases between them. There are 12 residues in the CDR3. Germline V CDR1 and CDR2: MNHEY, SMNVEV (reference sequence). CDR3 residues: CAGTDGFTGYTF. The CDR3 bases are TGTGCCGGCACCGACGGCTTTACGGGCTACACCTTC.